Listed below are T cell receptor beta chains from one sample, sequenced in a study of blood T cell repertoires in COVID-19. The assay was immunoSEQ multiplex PCR, and TCRdb's table has in-frame clones only and misses some. The sample comprises about 140,000 clones, 80% to 90% of which are singletons, and about 1.5% rests with the top ten. Sequencing was performed on peripheral blood. These receptor sequences come from a woman in her fifties or sixties with acute or convalescent COVID-19. Each CDR3 is given without its conserved first and last residue. Fields, in order: CDR3 length, V gene, clone size, CDR3 protein. The listing skips clone size in some rows; elsewhere it reads once, few, many or a size class.

len: 14; v_gene: TRBV10-3; abundance: once; CDR3aa: AISARGDSFAEKLF
len: 11; v_gene: TRBV4-1; abundance: .; CDR3aa: ASSQQGTDTQY
len: 11; v_gene: TRBV18; abundance: .; CDR3aa: ASSPPRRETQY
len: 12; v_gene: TRBV2; abundance: once; CDR3aa: ASSESVQGGGYT
len: 13; v_gene: TRBV4-1; abundance: .; CDR3aa: ASSQTSTFNYGYT
len: 13; v_gene: TRBV7-9; abundance: .; CDR3aa: ASSLAQGTNYEQY
len: 13; v_gene: TRBV11-2; abundance: .; CDR3aa: ASSLEPGRTGELF
len: 11; v_gene: TRBV10-3; abundance: .; CDR3aa: ATGGTGGTEAF
len: 13; v_gene: TRBV3-1/TRBV3-2; abundance: once; CDR3aa: ASSRPGTGDTEAF
len: 14; v_gene: TRBV15; abundance: .; CDR3aa: ATSRWGRGEEVEQF
len: 11; v_gene: TRBV29-1; abundance: .; CDR3aa: SVIGTGNYGYT
len: 12; v_gene: TRBV30; abundance: .; CDR3aa: AWNRQGEGTEAF
len: 12; v_gene: TRBV7-9; abundance: .; CDR3aa: ASSGLSGLDTQY
len: 10; v_gene: TRBV11-2; abundance: .; CDR3aa: ASSIWTLEQF
len: 13; v_gene: TRBV7-9; abundance: .; CDR3aa: ASSQLRDSPYEQY
len: 11; v_gene: TRBV12-3/TRBV12-4; abundance: few; CDR3aa: ASSSVQGSEAF
len: 16; v_gene: TRBV10-2; abundance: .; CDR3aa: ASVQGGTSGRLYNEQF